This T cell receptor (beta chain) derives from a study of blood T cell repertoires in COVID-19. On the study more broadly: Researchers got acute and convalescent COVID-19 samples from the United States, Italy and Spain.

Original analysis: Reference gene primer amplification gave estimated nucleated cell counts. Here immunoSEQ multiplex PCR was the method, and the copy in TCRdb shows in-frame clones only, minus some. V and J calls plus clone size are reproduced from that table; the DNA served to infer D and trimming. Of 250,000 to 300,000 clones detected, approximately 84% appear once; the ten largest clones hold about 6.2%. Participant reports of clinical history set cohort assignment. Someone with COVID-19 had been met by exposed participants within 2 weeks before study entry. The sequenced sample was PBMCs or T cells enriched from blood (not recorded which). The TCR comes from a woman aged 50 to 60 who had been exposed to COVID-19.

CDR3: CASSLTTTRMLYEQYF. In nucleotides, the CDR3 is TGTGCCAGCAGCTTGACCACGACACGGATGCTCTACGAGCAGTACTTC. This sequence joins TRBV5-6 and TRBJ2-7; no clear D gene. Germline CDR1 is SGHDT and CDR2 is YYEEEE. The CDR3 runs 16 residues. V lost 1 base and J lost 3, with 17 bases in between. Combining the CDR3 with reference TRBV5-6 and TRBJ2-7 gives the whole variable domain DAGVTQSPTHLIKTRGQQVTLRCSPKSGHDTVSWYQQALGQGPQFIFQYYEEEERQRGNFPDRFSGHQFPNYSSELNVNALLLGDSALYLCASSLTTTRMLYEQYFGPGTRLTVT.